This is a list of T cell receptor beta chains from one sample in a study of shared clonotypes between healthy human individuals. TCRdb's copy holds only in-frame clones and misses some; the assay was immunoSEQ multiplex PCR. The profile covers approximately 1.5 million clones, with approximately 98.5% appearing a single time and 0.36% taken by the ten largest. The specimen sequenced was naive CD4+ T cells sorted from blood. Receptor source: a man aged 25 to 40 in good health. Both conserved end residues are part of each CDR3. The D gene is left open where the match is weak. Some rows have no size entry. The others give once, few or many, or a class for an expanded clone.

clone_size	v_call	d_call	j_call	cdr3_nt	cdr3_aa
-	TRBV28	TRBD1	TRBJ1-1	TGTGCCAGCACTCTCTTCGGACAGGGGAACACTGAAGCTTTCTTT	CASTLFGQGNTEAFF
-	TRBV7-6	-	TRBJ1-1	TGTGCCAGCAGCGGTACCGGGACCCTGGCTGAAGCTTTCTTT	CASSGTGTLAEAFF
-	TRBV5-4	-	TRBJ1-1	TGTGCCAGCAGCTCGTTCTCAGCGAACACTGAAGCTTTCTTT	CASSSFSANTEAFF
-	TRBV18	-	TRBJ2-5	TGTGCCAGCTCACCAAGAAGTAAAGAGACCCAGTACTTC	CASSPRSKETQYF
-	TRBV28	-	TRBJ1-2	TGTGCCAGCAGTTTAGAGGACTATGGCTACACCTTC	CASSLEDYGYTF
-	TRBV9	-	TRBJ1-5	TGTGCCAGCAGCGAACAAGGACTAAACAATCAGCCCCAGCATTTT	CASSEQGLNNQPQHF
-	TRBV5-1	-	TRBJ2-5	TGCGCCAGCAGCCTCTTGCCGGGGAACCAAGAGACCCAGTACTTC	CASSLLPGNQETQYF
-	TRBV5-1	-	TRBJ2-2	TGCGCCAGCAGCTTGCAGGGCCAGCCAGTCGTAGAGCTGTTTTTT	CASSLQGQPVVELFF
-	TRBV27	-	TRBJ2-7	TGTGCCAGCTCCGTTGAGGGGCCTGACTACGAGCAGTACTTC	CASSVEGPDYEQYF
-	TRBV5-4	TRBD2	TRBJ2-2	TGTGCCAGCAGCTTCGGACTAGCGGATAGCGCGCGCACCGGGGAGCTGTTTTTT	CASSFGLADSARTGELFF
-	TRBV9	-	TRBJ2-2	TGTGCCAGCAGCGTATTAGCCCGCGACCCGACGAACACCGGGGAGCTGTTTTTT	CASSVLARDPTNTGELFF
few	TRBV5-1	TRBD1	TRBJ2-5	TGCGCCAGCAGCAGGGGACAGGAAGAGACCCAGTACTTC	CASSRGQEETQYF
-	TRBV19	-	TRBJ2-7	TGTGCCAGTAGTACTACGGGGCCAGCCGCCTACGAGCAGTACTTC	CASSTTGPAAYEQYF
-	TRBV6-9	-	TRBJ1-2	TGTGCCAGCAGTTTAGGACGAAAAGATGACTATGGCTACACCTTC	CASSLGRKDDYGYTF
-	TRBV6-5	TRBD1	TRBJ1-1	TGTGCGGCGGGGACAGGGGTCGTTAACACTGAAGCTTTCTTT	CAAGTGVVNTEAFF
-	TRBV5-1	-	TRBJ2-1	TGCGCCAGCTCTGGGGGGAGCTCCTACAATGAGCAGTTCTTC	CASSGGSSYNEQFF
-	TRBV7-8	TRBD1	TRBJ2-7	TGTGCCAGCAGCATCAGCGGGACAGGGATCGAGCAGTACTTC	CASSISGTGIEQYF
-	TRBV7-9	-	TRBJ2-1	TGTGCCAGCAGCTTACGCCCCGGTATAGAAAGAACGAACAATGAGCAGTTCTTC	CASSLRPGIERTNNEQFF
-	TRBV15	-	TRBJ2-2	TGTGCCACCAGCAGCCTACTGGCCACAAAGAACACCGGGGAGCTGTTTTTT	CATSSLLATKNTGELFF
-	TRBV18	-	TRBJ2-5	TGTGCCAGCTCACCGGGGGTTGAGACCCAGTACTTC	CASSPGVETQYF
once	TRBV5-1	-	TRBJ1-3	TGCGCCAGCAGCTTAGACGGACAGTCTGGAAACACCATATATTTT	CASSLDGQSGNTIYF
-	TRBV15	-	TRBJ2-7	TGTGCCACCAGCAGAGATCTATCCAGTTCCTACGAGCAGTACTTC	CATSRDLSSSYEQYF
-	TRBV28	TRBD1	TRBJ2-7	TGTGCCAGCAGTTCGACAGGGCAAACCTCCTACGAGCAGTACTTC	CASSSTGQTSYEQYF
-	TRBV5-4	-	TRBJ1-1	TGTGCCAGCAGCGGCCAACTGGGCGGCACTGAAGCTTTCTTT	CASSGQLGGTEAFF
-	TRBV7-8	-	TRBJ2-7	TGTGCCAGCAGCTTAGCTCCCGGGCCCTACGAGCAGTACTTC	CASSLAPGPYEQYF
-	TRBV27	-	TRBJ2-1	TGTGCCAGCAGTCCCCCTTCCCTTTGGATGACTACCTACAATGAGCAGTTCTTC	CASSPPSLWMTTYNEQFF
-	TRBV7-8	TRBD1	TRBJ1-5	TGTGCCAGCAGCTTAGTTTCAGGGGGCACAGGGAAGTATAGCAATCAGCCCCAGCATTTT	CASSLVSGGTGKYSNQPQHF
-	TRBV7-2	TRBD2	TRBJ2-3	TGTGCCAGCAGCCCCAGACTAGCGGGAGCCACAGATACGCAGTATTTT	CASSPRLAGATDTQYF
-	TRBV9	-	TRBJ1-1	TGTGCCAGCAGCGTAGGGCAGGGCGGGACTGAAGCTTTCTTT	CASSVGQGGTEAFF
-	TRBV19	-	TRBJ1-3	TGTGCCAGTAGTATAAGAGGGCCTGGAAACACCATATATTTT	CASSIRGPGNTIYF
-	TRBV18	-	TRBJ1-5	TGTGCCAGCTCACCATTTCGTGATCGCAATCAGCCCCAGCATTTT	CASSPFRDRNQPQHF
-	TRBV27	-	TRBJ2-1	TGTGCCAGCAGTTCCCGGGGCTCCTACAATGAGCAGTTCTTC	CASSSRGSYNEQFF
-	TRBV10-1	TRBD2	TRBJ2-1	TGCGCCAGCACCGACGTCGGGACTAGCGTTTGTGATGAGCAGTTCTTC	CASTDVGTSVCDEQFF
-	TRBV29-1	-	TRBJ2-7	TGCAGCGTGAGGGGGAGCCCGGGGAGCTCCTACGAGCAGTACTTC	CSVRGSPGSSYEQYF
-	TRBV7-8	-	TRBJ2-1	TGTGCCAGCAGGAACAGAAGGCCAGACAATGAGCAGTTCTTC	CASRNRRPDNEQFF
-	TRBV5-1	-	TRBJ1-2	TGCGCCAGCAGCTTGGAGCGGTATGGCTACACCTTC	CASSLERYGYTF
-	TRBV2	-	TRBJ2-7	TGTGCCAGCACGGCGATCCAGACAGGGACTCCCTACGAGCAGTACTTC	CASTAIQTGTPYEQYF
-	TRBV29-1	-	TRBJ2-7	TGCAGCGTTGGACTAGTTGGCCTCTCCCACGAGCAGTACTTC	CSVGLVGLSHEQYF
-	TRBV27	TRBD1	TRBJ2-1	TGTGCCAGCAGTTCCTCCACTCAGGGGGCGAGGGAGCAGTTCTTC	CASSSSTQGAREQFF
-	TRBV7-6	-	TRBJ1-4	TGTGCCAGCAGCCTCGGACAGCACGTGGGGAATGAAAAACTGTTTTTT	CASSLGQHVGNEKLFF
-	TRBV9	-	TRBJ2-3	TGTGCCAGCAGCGTAGGTGGGAGTACAGATACGCAGTATTTT	CASSVGGSTDTQYF
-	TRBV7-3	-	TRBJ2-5	TGTGCCAGCAGCCCGACAGGGAGGGGGGAGACCCAGTACTTC	CASSPTGRGETQYF
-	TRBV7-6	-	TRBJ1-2	TGTGCCAGCAGCTTCGGTCAGTCTGGGCGGGGCTACACCTTC	CASSFGQSGRGYTF
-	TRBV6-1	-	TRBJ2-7	TGTGCCAGCAGTGAAGGGTTGGGGGGAGCCTACGAGCAGTACTTC	CASSEGLGGAYEQYF
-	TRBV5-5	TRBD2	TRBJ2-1	TGTGCCAGCAGCAGACTAGCGGGCATTTATGAGCAGTTCTTC	CASSRLAGIYEQFF
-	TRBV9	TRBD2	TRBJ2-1	TGTGCCAGCAGCGTAGTCCCGACTAGCGGGAGGGCCGGAAATGAGCAGTTCTTC	CASSVVPTSGRAGNEQFF
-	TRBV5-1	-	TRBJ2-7	TGCGCCAGCAGCTTGACAGGTTCCTACGAGCAGTACTTC	CASSLTGSYEQYF
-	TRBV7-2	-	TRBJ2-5	TGTGCCAGCAGTCCCGGGACAACTATCCAAGAGACCCAGTACTTC	CASSPGTTIQETQYF
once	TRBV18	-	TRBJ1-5	TGTGCCAGCTCACCCTTCGAGAGTCAGCCCCAGCATTTT	CASSPFESQPQHF
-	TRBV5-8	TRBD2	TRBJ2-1	TGTGCCAGCATTCAACGGCTAGCGGGAGGGTTAGGAGTGCAGTTCTTC	CASIQRLAGGLGVQFF